One and the same sample provided the 15 T cell receptor beta chains below, sequenced in a study of CD8+ T cells in alopecia areata. TCR sequencing used cDNA made by reverse transcription of extracted RNA. Here immunoSEQ multiplex PCR was the method, and the copy in TCRdb shows in-frame clones only, minus some. The table shows over 100,000 clones, with almost 50% occurring only once. Material: CD8+ T cells sorted from blood, obtained at week 0. Every receptor here comes from a human donor with alopecia areata.

With regard to this clone: The sample carries other DNA sequences with the same CDR3. The chain has TRBV30 and TRBJ1-1; D might be TRBD1 (5 bases). The ends were cut back, 0 bases at V and 4 bases at J, with 6 bases in the middle. The germline V gene has CDR1 GTSNPN and CDR2 SVGIG (reference sequence). The CDR3 has 12 amino acids. CDR3 sequence reads: CAWSVGGTEAFF. The DNA for the CDR3 is TGTGCCTGGAGTGTGGGGGGCACTGAAGCTTTCTTT.

V gene TRBV23-1 combines with J gene TRBJ1-4, with unresolved D. TRBV23-1 is recorded as an ORF, its role being uncertain. The length of the CDR3 is 12 residues. V dropped 4 bases and J dropped 6 bases, with 6 bases sitting between them. CDR3 DNA sequence: TGCGCCAGCAGTCTGACACATGAAAAACTGTTTTTT. Encoded protein: CASSLTHEKLFF.

The V call is TRBV2, the J call TRBJ2-7, with D perhaps TRBD1 (6 bases). CDR1 SNHLY and CDR2 FYNNEI come from the germline V gene. The length of the CDR3 is 12 residues. The germline V and J ends were trimmed by 8 bases and 3 bases, with 11 bases remaining between them. The CDR3 sequence is CASVGTSYEQYF. In nucleotides, the CDR3 is TGTGCCAGCGTCGGGACAAGCTACGAGCAGTACTTC.

This chain joins TRBV5-4 and TRBJ1-6, with D unclear. The CDR3 loop spans 15 amino acids. V was pared by 0 bases and J by 7 bases, with 11 bases between. The germline gives CDR1 SGHNT, CDR2 YYREEE (reference sequence). The CDR3 DNA reads TGTGCCAGCAGCTTGGATCGGGTTTCAAATTCACCCCTCCACTTT. It yields the protein CASSLDRVSNSPLHF.

The rearrangement links TRBV7-8 to TRBJ2-5; 10 bases agree with TRBD2. The V segment lost 6 bases and the J segment 5 bases; nucleotides outside the gene matches: 6. CDR1 is SGHVS and CDR2 is FQNEAQ in the germline V gene. CDR3 size: 14 residues. The CDR3 spells CASSPTSGVETQYF. The CDR3 DNA reads as TGTGCCAGCAGTCCAACTAGCGGGGTGGAGACCCAGTACTTC.

The chain uses TRBV11-2 and TRBJ2-5; 11 nucleotides agree with TRBD1. With V trimmed by 2 bases and J by 1 base, 6 bases remained unmatched. The CDR3 covers 17 residues. Germline CDR1 and CDR2: SGHAT and FQNNGV. The DNA for the CDR3 is TGTGCCAGCAGCTTACCTCCTGGGACAGGGGGCCAAGAGACCCAGTACTTC. As protein: CASSLPPGTGGQETQYF.

This clone was observed a handful of times. The chain is built from TRBV27 and TRBJ2-7; perhaps D is TRBD1 or TRBD2 (7 bases each). The germline V gene has CDR1 MNHEY and CDR2 SMNVEV (reference sequence). Trimming took 2 bases from V and 3 from J, leaving 14 bases between them. The CDR3 loop spans 15 amino acids. The CDR3 loop reads CASSLADREGYEQYF. CDR3 bases: TGTGCCAGCAGTTTAGCTGACAGGGAGGGCTACGAGCAGTACTTC.

The chain employs TRBV9 and TRBJ2-1; 8 bases agree with TRBD1. The CDR3 runs 15 residues. The ends lost 0 bases at V and 8 bases at J; junction bases unmatched: 7. Germline V CDR1 and CDR2: SGDLS, YYNGEE. DNA for the CDR3: TGTGCCAGCAGCGTAGAAGGGGACAGGTTGGATGAGCAGTTCTTC. It specifies CASSVEGDRLDEQFF.

Only a few counts were recorded for this clone. The chain employs TRBV27 and TRBJ2-7; 9 bases align to TRBD1. J was trimmed by 4 bases and V by 9 bases; bases with no gene match: 10. Germline lookup yields CDR1 MNHEY and CDR2 SMNVEV (reference sequence). The CDR3 spans 14 residues. The CDR3 loop is CASSSTGGMYEQYF. DNA of the CDR3: TGTGCCAGTTCTTCGACAGGGGGTATGTACGAGCAGTACTTC.

The genes are TRBV6-6 and TRBJ2-7; possibly TRBD1 for D (6 bases). The CDR3 consists of 16 residues. V gave up 7 bases and J gave up 2 bases, with 21 bases separating them. Germline-derived CDR1 and CDR2 are MNHNY and SVGAGI (reference sequence). In DNA form, the CDR3 reads TGTGCCAGCACCCCGCGCACAGGGAAACTCCCCTACGAGCAGTACTTC. It specifies CASTPRTGKLPYEQYF.

The rearrangement uses TRBV29-1 and TRBJ2-1; D unclear. Germline CDR1 reads SQVTM; CDR2 reads ANQGSEA. V lost 3 bases and J lost 7, with 4 bases in between. This CDR3 has 10 residues. The CDR3 bases are TGCAGCGTTGAGGCGAATGAGCAGTTCTTC. This gives the protein CSVEANEQFF.

The CDR3 DNA reads TGCGCCAGCAGCCAGCTGGGCGGGGAGCTGTTTTTT. The encoded protein is CASSQLGGELFF. V usage is TRBV4-3 and J usage is TRBJ2-2; D call uncertain. Germline values: CDR1 LGHNA, CDR2 YSLEER. There are 12 residues in the CDR3. Trimming removed 3 bases at V and 7 bases at J, with 6 bases between.

This clone was detected only a few times. This rearrangement joins TRBV7-8 to TRBJ2-7, with 9 bases aligning to TRBD1. Per the germline V gene, CDR1 is SGHVS and CDR2 is FQNEAQ. This CDR3 contains 15 residues. After removal of 5 bases from V and 1 base from J, the junction contained 6 bases not matched to a gene. The CDR3 spells CASSPSGTGSYEQYF. In DNA form, the CDR3 reads TGTGCCAGCAGCCCGTCCGGGACAGGGTCCTACGAGCAGTACTTC.

The J gene is TRBJ2-1, the V gene TRBV6-6, with TRBD2 identical over 11 bases. The CDR3 has 14 residues. CDR1 is MNHNY and CDR2 is SVGAGI in the germline V gene (reference sequence). V lost 8 bases to trimming and J lost 7 bases; unmatched junction nucleotides: 7. The CDR3 loop is CASSGTSGVNEQFF. CDR3 DNA sequence: TGTGCCAGCTCCGGGACTAGCGGTGTGAATGAGCAGTTCTTC.

This clone was recorded a few times. The rearrangement links TRBV7-8 to TRBJ1-1; no clear D. The V end lost 5 bases, the J end lost 4 bases, and 14 bases lay between the germline ends. This CDR3 spans 14 amino acids. Per germline, CDR1 SGHVS and CDR2 FQNEAQ. In nucleotides, the CDR3 is TGTGCCAGCAGCGAAGGTTTGTTAGGCACTGAAGCTTTCTTT. Amino acids: CASSEGLLGTEAFF. Based on the CDR3 plus reference TRBV7-8 and TRBJ1-1, the full variable domain is GAGVSQSPRYKVAKRGQDVALRCDPISGHVSLFWYQQALGQGPEFLTYFQNEAQLDKSGLPSDRFFAERPEGSVSTLKIQRTQQEDSAVYLCASSEGLLGTEAFFGQGTRLTVV.